The clone carrying this TCR beta chain has only one observation. The data belong to a study of blood T cell repertoires in COVID-19. About the research overall: The United States, Italy and Spain supplied acute and convalescent COVID-19 samples. Nucleic acid was either cDNA or gDNA, and it came from T cells, B-cell-depleted T cells, or PBMCs.

With 5 bases removed from V and 2 bases from J, the gap between germline ends came to 12 bases. The CDR3 is 14 amino acids. In germline, CDR1 is SEHNR, CDR2 FQNEAQ (reference sequence). Source study methods: Scientists estimated how many nucleated cells there were by amplifying reference gene primers. Sequencing was performed with immunoSEQ multiplex PCR; in TCRdb, only in-frame clones are kept and a portion is missing. V, J and clone size derive from that table, while D and trimming were established from the DNA sequence. Here the sample spans 130,000 or so clones, around four fifths being singletons.

The TCR originated in a human donor in a cohort sampled during active COVID-19. Sequenced input: peripheral blood. This chain connects TRBV7-9 to TRBJ1-1, with a possible D match to TRBD1 (6 bases). CDR3 sequence reads: CASSPWGGNTEAFF. The DNA for the CDR3 is TGTGCCAGCAGCCCTTGGGGGGGCAACACTGAAGCTTTCTTT.